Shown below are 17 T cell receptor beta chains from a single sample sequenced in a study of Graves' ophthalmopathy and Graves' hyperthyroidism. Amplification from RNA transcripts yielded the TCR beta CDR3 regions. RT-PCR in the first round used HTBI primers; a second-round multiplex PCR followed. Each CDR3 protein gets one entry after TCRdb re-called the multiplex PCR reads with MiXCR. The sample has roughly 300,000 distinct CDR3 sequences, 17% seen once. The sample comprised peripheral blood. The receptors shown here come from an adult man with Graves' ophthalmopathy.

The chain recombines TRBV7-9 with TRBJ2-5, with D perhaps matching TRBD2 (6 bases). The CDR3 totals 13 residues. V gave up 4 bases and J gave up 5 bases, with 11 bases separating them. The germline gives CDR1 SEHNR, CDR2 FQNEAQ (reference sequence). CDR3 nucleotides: TGTGCCAGCAGCTCCAGCGGGTCGGAGACCCAGTACTTC. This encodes CASSSSGSETQYF.

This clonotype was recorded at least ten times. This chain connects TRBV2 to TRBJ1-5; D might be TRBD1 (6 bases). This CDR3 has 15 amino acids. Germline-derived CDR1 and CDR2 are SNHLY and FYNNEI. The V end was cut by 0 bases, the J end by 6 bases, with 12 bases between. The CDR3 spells CASSEALQGTQPQHF. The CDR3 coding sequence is TGTGCCAGCAGTGAAGCGCTTCAGGGGACTCAGCCCCAGCATTTT.

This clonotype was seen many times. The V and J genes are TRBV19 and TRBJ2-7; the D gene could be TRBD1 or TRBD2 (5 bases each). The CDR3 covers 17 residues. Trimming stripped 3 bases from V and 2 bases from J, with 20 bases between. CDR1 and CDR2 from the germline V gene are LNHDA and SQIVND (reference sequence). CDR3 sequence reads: CASSIYSDSLGPYEQYF. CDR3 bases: TGTGCCAGTAGTATCTATAGCGACAGTCTCGGGCCCTACGAGCAGTACTTC.

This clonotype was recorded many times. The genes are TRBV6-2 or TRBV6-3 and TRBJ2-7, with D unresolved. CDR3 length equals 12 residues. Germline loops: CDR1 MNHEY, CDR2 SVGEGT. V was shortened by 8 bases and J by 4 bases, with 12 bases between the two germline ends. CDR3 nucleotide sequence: TGTGCCAGCTCGGCGGTATTTTACGAGCAGTACTTC. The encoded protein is CASSAVFYEQYF.

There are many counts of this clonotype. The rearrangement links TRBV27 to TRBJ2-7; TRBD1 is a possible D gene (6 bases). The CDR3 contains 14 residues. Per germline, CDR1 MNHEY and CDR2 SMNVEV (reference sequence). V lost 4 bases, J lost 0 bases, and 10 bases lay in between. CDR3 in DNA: TGTGCCAGCAGTTGGACAGTTACCTCCTACGAGCAGTACTTC. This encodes CASSWTVTSYEQYF.

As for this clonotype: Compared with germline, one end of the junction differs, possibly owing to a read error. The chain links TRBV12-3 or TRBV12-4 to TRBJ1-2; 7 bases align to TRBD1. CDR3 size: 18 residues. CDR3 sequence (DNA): TGTGCCAGCGGTTTTTTTGGGTCGACAGGGCGGACTAACTATGGCTACACCTTC. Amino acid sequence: CASGFFGSTGRTNYGYTF.

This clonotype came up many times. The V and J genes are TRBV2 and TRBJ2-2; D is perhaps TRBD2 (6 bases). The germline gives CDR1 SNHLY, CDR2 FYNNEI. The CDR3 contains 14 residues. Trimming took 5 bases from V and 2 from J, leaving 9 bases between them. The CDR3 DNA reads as TGTGCCAGCAGTCGGGAGCGAAACACCGGGGAGCTGTTTTTT. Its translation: CASSRERNTGELFF.

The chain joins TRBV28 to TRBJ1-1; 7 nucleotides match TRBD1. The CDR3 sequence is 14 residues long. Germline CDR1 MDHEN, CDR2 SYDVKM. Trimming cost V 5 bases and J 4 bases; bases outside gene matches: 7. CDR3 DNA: TGTGCCAGCAGTCGACAGGGTTCGGCCACTGAAGCTTTCTTT. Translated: CASSRQGSATEAFF.

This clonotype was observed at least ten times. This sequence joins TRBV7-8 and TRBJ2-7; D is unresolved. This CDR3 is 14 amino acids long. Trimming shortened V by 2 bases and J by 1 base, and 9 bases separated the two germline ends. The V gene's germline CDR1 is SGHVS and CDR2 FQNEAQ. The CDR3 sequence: CASSLSGLSYEQYF. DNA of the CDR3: TGTGCCAGCAGCTTATCCGGCCTATCCTACGAGCAGTACTTC.

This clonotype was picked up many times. The CDR3 sequence is CASSVDRGYGYTF. CDR3 sequence (DNA): TGCGCCAGCAGCGTCGACAGGGGCTATGGCTACACCTTC. The V gene is TRBV5-1, the J gene TRBJ1-2; 8 nucleotides agree with TRBD1. V lost 4 bases, J lost 4 bases, and 3 bases stayed unmatched. Germline V gives CDR1 SGHRS, CDR2 YFSETQ. This CDR3 has 13 residues.

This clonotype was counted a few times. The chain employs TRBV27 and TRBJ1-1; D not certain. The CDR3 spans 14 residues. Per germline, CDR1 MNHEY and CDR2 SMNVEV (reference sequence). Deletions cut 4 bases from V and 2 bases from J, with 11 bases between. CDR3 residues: CASSSITGNTEAFF. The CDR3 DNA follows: TGTGCCAGCAGTTCCATTACGGGAAACACTGAAGCTTTCTTT.

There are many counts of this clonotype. The chain's CDR3 is CASSRGGLDSPLHF. The CDR3 DNA sequence: TGTGCCAGCAGTCGAGGAGGTTTGGATTCACCCCTCCACTTT. The J gene is TRBJ1-6, the V gene TRBV6-1; D not certain. CDR1 and CDR2 from the germline V gene are MNHNS and SASEGT. The CDR3 sequence is 14 residues long. V lost 5 bases and J lost 8, with 13 bases in between.

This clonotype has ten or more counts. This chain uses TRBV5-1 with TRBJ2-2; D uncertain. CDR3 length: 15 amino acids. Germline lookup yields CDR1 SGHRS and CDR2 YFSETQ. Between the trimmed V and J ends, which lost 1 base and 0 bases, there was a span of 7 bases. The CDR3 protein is CASSLSPANTGELFF. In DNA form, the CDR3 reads TGCGCCAGCAGCTTGTCGCCAGCGAACACCGGGGAGCTGTTTTTT.

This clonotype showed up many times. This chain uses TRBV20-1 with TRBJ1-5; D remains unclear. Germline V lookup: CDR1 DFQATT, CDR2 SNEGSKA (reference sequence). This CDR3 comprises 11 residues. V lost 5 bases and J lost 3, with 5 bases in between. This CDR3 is CSAGDNQPQHF. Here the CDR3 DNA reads TGCAGTGCTGGGGACAATCAGCCCCAGCATTTT.

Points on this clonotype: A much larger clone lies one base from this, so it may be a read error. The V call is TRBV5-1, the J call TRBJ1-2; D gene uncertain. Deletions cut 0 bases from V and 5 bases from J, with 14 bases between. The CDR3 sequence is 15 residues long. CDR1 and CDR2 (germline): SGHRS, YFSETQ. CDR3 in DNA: TGCGCCAGCAGCTTGGCCGGGCGACTCCAGTATGGCTACACCTTC. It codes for CASSLAGRLQYGYTF.

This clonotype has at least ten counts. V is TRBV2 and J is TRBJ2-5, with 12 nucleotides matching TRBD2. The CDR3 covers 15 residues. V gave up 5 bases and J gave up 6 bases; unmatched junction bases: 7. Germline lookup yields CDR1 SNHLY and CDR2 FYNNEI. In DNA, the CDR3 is TGTGCCAGCAGTCTAAGGACTAGCGGGGACCAGACCCAGTACTTC. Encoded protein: CASSLRTSGDQTQYF.

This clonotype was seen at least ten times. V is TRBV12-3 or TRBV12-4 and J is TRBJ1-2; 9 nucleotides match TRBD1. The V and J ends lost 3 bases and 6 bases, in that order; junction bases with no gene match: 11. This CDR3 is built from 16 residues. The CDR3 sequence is CASSFTGSGQGNGYTF. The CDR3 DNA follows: TGTGCCAGCAGTTTCACGGGTTCAGGACAGGGGAATGGCTACACCTTC.